The 14 T cell receptor beta chains given below trace back to one sample, sequenced in a study of cytomegalovirus exposure and HLA in healthy donors. 60 Vbeta and 13 Jbeta primers were used in PCR. Measured with immunoSEQ multiplex PCR; TCRdb has only the in-frame clones, and not every one. Among 100,000 to 150,000 clones, more than 75% were seen once, and the ten largest hold under 15%. Sequences were obtained from PBMCs. These receptors all stem from a woman between 55 and 75 years old in good health and CMV-seropositive.

The rearrangement uses TRBV13 and TRBJ1-1, with a weak D call TRBD1 (5 bases). Germline-derived CDR1 and CDR2 are PRHDT and FYEKMQ (reference sequence). The CDR3 is 14 residues long. V was shortened by 3 bases and J by 5 bases, with 13 bases between the two germline ends. CDR3 loop: CASSFGQGQTEAFF. The CDR3 bases are TGTGCCAGCAGCTTCGGACAAGGGCAGACTGAAGCTTTCTTT.

The rearrangement joins TRBV2 to TRBJ1-1, with unresolved D. Germline assignment: CDR1 SNHLY and CDR2 FYNNEI. The CDR3 is made up of 14 amino acids. With 5 bases removed from V and 1 base from J, the gap between germline ends came to 11 bases. CDR3 amino acids: CASSSRNRNTEAFF. CDR3 DNA sequence: TGTGCCAGCAGTAGCCGCAACAGGAACACTGAAGCTTTCTTT.

Only one count was recorded for this clone. This rearrangement joins TRBV27 to TRBJ2-7; the D gene is possibly TRBD2 (5 bases). The V gene lost 2 bases and the J gene lost 3 bases, with 17 bases spanning the gap. This CDR3 spans 16 amino acids. Per germline, CDR1 MNHEY and CDR2 SMNVEV (reference sequence). This CDR3 is CASSLTSGLRDYEQYF. CDR3 DNA sequence: TGTGCCAGCAGTTTAACGTCGGGGTTGAGGGACTACGAGCAGTACTTC.

The chain couples TRBV5-4 to TRBJ1-1; 7 bases align to TRBD1. The CDR3 is 15 amino acids. Germline V lookup: CDR1 SGHNT, CDR2 YYREEE (reference sequence). V was clipped by 4 bases and J by 1 base; unmatched bases: 7. The CDR3 coding sequence is TGTGCCAGCAGCCAGGGGGGCAGGGGGAACACTGAAGCTTTCTTT. This sequence encodes CASSQGGRGNTEAFF.

The J gene is TRBJ2-5, the V gene TRBV11-2; no definite D call. This CDR3 has 12 amino acids. V lost 5 bases to trimming and J lost 4 bases, with 8 bases between them. CDR1 and CDR2 (germline): SGHAT, FQNNGV. The CDR3, as DNA: TGTGCCAGCAGCCAGACACGAGAGACCCAGTACTTC. Its translation: CASSQTRETQYF. Based on the CDR3 plus reference TRBV11-2 and TRBJ2-5, the full variable domain is EAGVAQSPRYKIIEKRQSVAFWCNPISGHATLYWYQQILGQGPKLLIQFQNNGVVDDSQLPKDRFSAERLKGVDSTLKIQPAKLEDSAVYLCASSQTRETQYFGPGTRLLVL.

V is TRBV7-2 and J is TRBJ1-1; D remains ambiguous. Trimming cost V 2 bases and J 4 bases, with 17 bases left between them. Germline loops: CDR1 SGHTA, CDR2 FQGNSA. CDR3 length: 16 residues. The CDR3 is CASSLTGGIMSTEAFF. CDR3 sequence (DNA): TGTGCCAGCAGCTTAACGGGAGGGATAATGAGCACTGAAGCTTTCTTT.

This clone was seen once. This rearrangement joins TRBV5-1 to TRBJ2-7; TRBD1 aligns across 7 bases. With 2 bases clipped from V and 2 bases from J, the junction kept 7 bases outside the gene matches. Germline CDR1 SGHRS, CDR2 YFSETQ. CDR3 length equals 15 residues. In DNA, the CDR3 is TGCGCCAGCAGCTTTACCGGGACAGACCCCTACGAGCAGTACTTC. Translated: CASSFTGTDPYEQYF.

This chain connects TRBV7-3 to TRBJ2-2; D is unresolved. Germline CDR1 SGHTA, CDR2 FQGTGA. The V and J ends lost 2 bases and 5 bases respectively, with 12 bases between them. The length of the CDR3 is 15 residues. The CDR3 DNA reads as TGTGCCAGCAGCTTAGGGCAGACAAAGACCGGGGAGCTGTTTTTT. Its translation is CASSLGQTKTGELFF.

V and J are TRBV5-4 and TRBJ2-1, with D unclear. This CDR3 region has 14 residues. V was pared by 4 bases and J by 1 base, with 9 bases between. CDR1 is SGHNT, CDR2 YYREEE, per germline (reference sequence). The CDR3 sequence: CASSPQASYNEQFF. CDR3 DNA sequence: TGTGCCAGCAGCCCGCAGGCGTCCTACAATGAGCAGTTCTTC.

This chain joins TRBV30 and TRBJ1-2; possible D gene TRBD1, 5 bases. The V end lost 1 base, the J end lost 8 bases, and 11 bases lay between the germline ends. Germline CDR1 GTSNPN, CDR2 SVGIG (reference sequence). The CDR3 totals 12 residues. The CDR3 reads CAWSARQGGYTF. The DNA for the CDR3 is TGTGCCTGGAGTGCCCGCCAGGGAGGCTACACCTTC.

The CDR3 sequence: CASRAEGDTDTQYF. CDR3 bases: TGTGCCAGCAGGGCAGAAGGGGATACAGATACGCAGTATTTT. The gene calls are TRBV2 and TRBJ2-3, with a weak D call TRBD1 (5 bases). Germline V CDR1 and CDR2: SNHLY, FYNNEI. The CDR3 is made up of 14 amino acids. Trimming took off 6 bases at V and 3 bases at J, with 13 bases between the two ends.

The J gene is TRBJ2-3, the V gene TRBV9; 10 bases agree with TRBD2. This CDR3 spans 19 amino acids. The V and J ends lost 4 bases and 1 base, in that order; junction bases with no gene match: 15. Germline V lookup: CDR1 SGDLS, CDR2 YYNGEE. CDR3 sequence: CASSSGGLAGAPRTDTQYF. The CDR3 nucleotides are TGTGCCAGCAGCTCTGGCGGGCTAGCGGGGGCCCCCCGCACAGATACGCAGTATTTT.

This sequence joins TRBV27 and TRBJ1-2; TRBD1 matches at 9 bases. This CDR3 contains 15 residues. Trimming at V came to 5 bases and at J to 5 bases, leaving 9 bases not matched to a gene. CDR1 and CDR2 from the germline V gene are MNHEY and SMNVEV (reference sequence). CDR3: CASSTHDRGGYGYTF. CDR3 bases: TGTGCCAGCAGTACACACGACAGGGGGGGGTATGGCTACACCTTC.

V is TRBV15 and J is TRBJ2-7; D is possibly TRBD2 (7 bases). Per the germline V gene, CDR1 is LNHNV and CDR2 is YYDKDF (reference sequence). CDR3 length: 13 residues. V dropped 3 bases and J dropped 7 bases, with 13 bases sitting between them. In DNA, the CDR3 is TGTGCCACCAGCAGCCGAGGGAGGGGGGAGCAGTACTTC. This codes for CATSSRGRGEQYF.